This T cell receptor beta chain was sequenced for a study of cytomegalovirus exposure and HLA in healthy donors. Study-level points and caveats: TCR beta V- and J-gene trimming, according to a later analysis, was linked to a missense DCLRE1C variant. It was reported in a later analysis that an Asian-associated ancestry cluster showed fewer N-insertions than the approximately 670-donor mean.

Per the germline V gene, CDR1 is LGHNA and CDR2 is YNFKEQ. V trimming: 1 base; J trimming: 2 bases; junction bases outside the gene matches: 11. The CDR3 consists of 18 residues. Primers for the PCR totalled 60 Vbeta and 13 Jbeta. Repertoires were generated with immunoSEQ multiplex PCR, while TCRdb's copy carries only in-frame clones and drops some. The sample records some 180,000 clones, more than 75% being singletons. This clone was found once. The antigen remains unidentified. Nominally healthy donors were sampled, though unrecorded immune exposures were likely. V usage is TRBV4-2 and J usage is TRBJ2-1; TRBD2 aligns across 7 bases. The sample comprised PBMCs. The clonotype comes from a girl less than two years old in good health and CMV-seronegative. In DNA form, the CDR3 reads TGTGCCAGCAGCCAAGTTCGCCCTCTAGCGGTAGCCTACAATGAGCAGTTCTTC. This encodes CASSQVRPLAVAYNEQFF.